This T cell receptor (beta chain) was profiled in a study of cytomegalovirus exposure and HLA in healthy donors. Whole-study context: The same platform was used for the 130 or so validation repertoires as for the roughly 730 first-cohort repertoires, as reported in a later analysis. Notes on the study in general: Altogether, around 160 TCR beta chains were recorded as cytomegalovirus-associated. Rare TCR sequences predominated, though certain public TCRs were found in many donors.

The sample holds one count of this clone. The antigen is undetermined. The validation cohort, a group of under 150 subjects, included the donors and was separate from the roughly 670-subject first cohort. There are 12 residues in the CDR3. V gave up 1 base and J gave up 8 bases, with 8 bases separating them. Germline CDR1 is SGHVS and CDR2 is FNYEAQ. Generated by immunoSEQ multiplex PCR, the TCRdb table keeps only in-frame clones and is missing some. The repertoire holds more than 90,000 clones, roughly 82% seen once, with nearly 5% in the top ten. Sequenced input: PBMCs. This chain uses TRBV7-6 with TRBJ1-1; D gene ambiguous. The origin of this receptor is a man aged 18 to 30 in good health and CMV-seronegative. The DNA for the CDR3 is TGTGCCAGCAGCTTAGGAGGTGGGGAAGCTTTCTTT. This translates into CASSLGGGEAFF.